The 14 T cell receptor beta chains given below trace back to one sample, sequenced in a study of blood T cells in healthy people across ages. Sample-barcoded 5' priming and a J-beta primer mix drove a second PCR of 7 to 11 cycles. Each CDR3 protein gets one entry after TCRdb re-called the 5' RACE reads with MiXCR. The sample consists of 700,000 to 850,000 distinct CDR3 sequences, about 53% of them appearing once. The specimen sequenced was blood. These receptors were obtained from a man older than 75 in good health.

This rearrangement joins TRBV12-3 or TRBV12-4 to TRBJ2-1, with D possibly being TRBD2 (6 bases). Trimming took 4 bases from V and 8 from J, leaving 18 bases between them. The CDR3 loop spans 15 amino acids. CDR3 coding DNA: TGTGCCAGCAGTTCGGGACTCTTTATCTGGGATGAGCAGTTCTTC. It encodes CASSSGLFIWDEQFF.

The rearrangement uses TRBV29-1 and TRBJ1-2; D uncertain. Trimming cost V 5 bases and J 4 bases, with 8 bases left between them. Germline loops: CDR1 SQVTM, CDR2 ANQGSEA. This CDR3 has 11 amino acids. CDR3 bases: TGCAGCGTTCCCCGGGGCTATGGCTACACCTTC. Amino acids: CSVPRGYGYTF. The variable domain in full, completed from reference TRBV29-1 and TRBJ1-2, reads SAVISQKPSRDICQRGTSLTIQCQVDSQVTMMFWYRQQPGQSLTLIATANQGSEATYESGFVIDKFPISRPNLTFSTLTVSNMSPEDSSIYLCSVPRGYGYTFGSGTRLTVV.

This clonotype has a handful of counts. This chain uses TRBV10-3 with TRBJ2-1; D ambiguous. The CDR3 is 14 amino acids. Germline V gene data show CDR1 as ENHRY and CDR2 as SYGVKD. The V end lost 2 bases, the J end lost 2 bases, and 7 bases lay between the germline ends. CDR3 nucleotide sequence: TGTGCCATCAGTGAGGGATCAACCTACAATGAGCAGTTCTTC. Translation: CAISEGSTYNEQFF.

The chain joins TRBV9 to TRBJ2-5, with TRBD1 as a possible D gene (6 bases). Trimming took 3 bases from V and 4 from J, leaving 13 bases between them. The CDR3 runs 14 residues. Germline-derived CDR1 and CDR2 are SGDLS and YYNGEE. CDR3 region: CASSDPRGPETQYF. For the CDR3, the DNA is TGTGCCAGCAGCGACCCCAGGGGTCCAGAGACCCAGTACTTC.

The gene calls are TRBV12-3 or TRBV12-4 and TRBJ2-1; no clear D gene. The end of the DNA aligns better with TRBJ2-7, so the J call may be wrong. The CDR3 sequence is 13 residues long. Here the CDR3 DNA reads TGTGCCAGCAGTTATCGACAATACAATGAGCAGTACTTC. It is translated as CASSYRQYNEQYF.

The chain has TRBV20-1 and TRBJ1-2, with 9 bases matching TRBD1. With V trimmed by 3 bases and J by 2 bases, 7 bases remained unmatched. CDR3 length: 15 residues. The V gene's germline CDR1 is DFQATT and CDR2 SNEGSKA (reference sequence). The CDR3 protein is CSASLQGALNYGYTF. In DNA, the CDR3 is TGCAGTGCTAGTCTACAGGGGGCCTTGAACTATGGCTACACCTTC.

The V gene is TRBV11-2, the J gene TRBJ1-2, with D perhaps TRBD1 (5 bases). V lost 4 bases and J lost 5, with 17 bases in between. Per the germline V gene, CDR1 is SGHAT and CDR2 is FQNNGV. The CDR3 covers 15 residues. The CDR3 DNA reads as TGTGCCAGCAGCTCCTACCTAGGGGCGCGATATGGCTACACCTTC. This translates into CASSSYLGARYGYTF.

This clonotype was detected only a few times. The chain couples TRBV29-1 to TRBJ2-1, with D unresolved. Trimming stripped 2 bases from V and 4 bases from J, with 6 bases between. Germline V gives CDR1 SQVTM, CDR2 ANQGSEA. The CDR3 spans 12 residues. The CDR3 region has the DNA TGCAGCGTTGAAAAGGCGTACAATGAGCAGTTCTTC. This codes for CSVEKAYNEQFF.

V and J are TRBV9 and TRBJ2-3, with D perhaps TRBD2 (7 bases). V shed 0 bases and J shed 4 bases, with 12 bases lying between them. The CDR3 runs to 15 residues. Looked up from germline, CDR1 is SGDLS and CDR2 is YYNGEE. CDR3 DNA sequence: TGTGCCAGCAGCGTAGTAGGGGGGGACGCAGATACGCAGTATTTT. Translating gives CASSVVGGDADTQYF.

The V and J genes are TRBV27 and TRBJ2-3; D unresolved. CDR1 is MNHEY, CDR2 SMNVEV, per germline (reference sequence). This CDR3 has 16 amino acids. V dropped 8 bases and J dropped 2 bases, with 20 bases sitting between them. CDR3 coding DNA: TGTGCCAGCTCCTTCCCCCCGAAGACACTCACAGATACGCAGTATTTT. Its translation is CASSFPPKTLTDTQYF.

The chain combines TRBV4-1 with TRBJ1-2; possibly TRBD1 for D (6 bases). V lost 1 base and J 8 bases, leaving 14 bases between the germline ends. Germline CDR1 reads MGHRA; CDR2 reads YSYEKL. The CDR3 is made up of 14 amino acids. The CDR3 bases are TGCGCCAGCAGCCAAGGAGGGGGGTCTCCCGGCTACACCTTC. Its protein is CASSQGGGSPGYTF.

The CDR3 loop reads CSARDSRQGEKLFF. CDR3 bases: TGCAGTGCTAGAGACTCCAGGCAGGGTGAAAAACTGTTTTTT. The chain employs TRBV20-1 and TRBJ1-4, with D perhaps matching TRBD1 (5 bases). Looked up from germline, CDR1 is DFQATT and CDR2 is SNEGSKA (reference sequence). The V gene lost 0 bases and the J gene lost 7 bases, with 12 bases spanning the gap. The CDR3 spans 14 residues.

The chain combines TRBV20-1 with TRBJ2-1, with TRBD2 matching 8 bases. J lost 3 bases, V lost 5 bases, and 6 bases had no gene match. This CDR3 region has 14 residues. CDR1 DFQATT and CDR2 SNEGSKA come from the germline V gene (reference sequence). The CDR3 loop is CSALLAENYNEQFF. The CDR3 nucleotides read TGCAGTGCTCTACTAGCGGAGAACTACAATGAGCAGTTCTTC.

This chain uses TRBV6-1 with TRBJ1-6; 7 bases align to TRBD1. The CDR3 runs to 14 residues. With 11 bases clipped from V and 8 bases from J, the junction kept 12 bases outside the gene matches. Germline lookup yields CDR1 MNHNS and CDR2 SASEGT. CDR3 DNA: TGTGCCGGACGAAAACCGGGACAGTATTCACCCCTCCACTTT. Translated: CAGRKPGQYSPLHF.